The T cell receptor beta chain under discussion was sequenced for a study of cytomegalovirus exposure and HLA in healthy donors. Study-level findings and limits: Among donors in an Asian-associated ancestry cluster, a later analysis reportedly found fewer N-insertions than the roughly 670-donor mean. In an earlier analysis, productive rearrangement rates for most beta V segments clustered near 87% or 30%. Several of the most significant clusters appeared linked to common viral pathogens, based on a later analysis. CMV serostatus was the sole immune exposure information available.

Primers: 60 Vbeta forward and 13 Jbeta reverse. Sequenced by immunoSEQ multiplex PCR; TCRdb stores in-frame clones only, minus some. The sample records some 180,000 clones, 73% being singletons. The CDR3 contains 14 residues. Germline CDR1 is SNHLY and CDR2 is FYNNEI. V lost 7 bases and J 7 bases, leaving 19 bases between the germline ends. On this clone: Its target is unknown.

V gene TRBV2 combines with J gene TRBJ1-1, with D possibly being TRBD1 (5 bases). The specimen was PBMCs. This TCR came from a woman between 25 and 40 years old in good health and CMV-seronegative. In DNA form, the CDR3 reads TGTGCCAGCACCCTGCTCCAGGGAAGTAGTGAAGCTTTCTTT. Its protein is CASTLLQGSSEAFF.